The subject of this entry is one T cell receptor (beta chain). Clones were sequenced by immunoSEQ multiplex PCR, and TCRdb holds only the in-frame ones, with some missing. In the table there are 75,000 to 100,000 clones, approximately 80% of which are singletons. These data originate in a study of OX40 agonist ivuxolimab in advanced cancers. The germline V gene encodes CDR1 LGHNA and CDR2 YNFKEQ. Losses at the gene ends were 0 bases for V and 4 bases for J; bases not matched to a gene: 3. The CDR3 runs 15 residues. The sequence came from an adult with an advanced solid tumor such as melanoma, head and neck, liver or kidney cancer. This chain connects TRBV4-2 to TRBJ1-2, with 9 bases identical to TRBD1. The sequencing here drew on CD4+ or CD8+ T cells sorted from blood, taken in a trial of the OX40 agonist ivuxolimab. CDR3 nucleotide sequence: TGTGCCAGCAGCCAAGATGGGACAGGGTCCTATGGCTACACCTTC. It is translated as CASSQDGTGSYGYTF.